The 6 T cell receptor beta chains listed next were all sequenced from one sample in a study of blood T cell repertoires in COVID-19. Some clones are missing from TCRdb's copy, which holds only in-frame ones; the method was immunoSEQ multiplex PCR. Of over 110,000 clones detected, around 90% appear once; the ten largest clones hold about 1.7%. Sequencing input: peripheral blood. Receptors originate from a man in his sixties or seventies with acute or convalescent COVID-19.

The V and J genes are TRBV29-1 and TRBJ2-1; the match to TRBD2 covers 13 bases. The CDR3 runs to 15 residues. Trimming at V came to 6 bases and at J to 9 bases, leaving 11 bases not matched to a gene. Germline CDR1 reads SQVTM; CDR2 reads ANQGSEA. The CDR3 region is CSVTPGLAGSSEQFF. The CDR3, as DNA: TGCAGCGTGACACCGGGACTAGCGGGATCATCTGAGCAGTTCTTC.

The chain links TRBV5-1 to TRBJ1-1; a weak D match, TRBD1 (6 bases). The CDR3 sequence is 16 residues long. Germline CDR1 SGHRS, CDR2 YFSETQ. The ends were cut back, 1 base at V and 1 base at J, with 14 bases in the middle. The chain's CDR3 is CASSLSAGVTNTEAFF. The CDR3 DNA is TGCGCCAGCAGCTTGTCGGCAGGGGTGACGAACACTGAAGCTTTCTTT.

This CDR3 reads CATYSGTGPHEQYF. Here the CDR3 DNA reads TGTGCCACGTATTCCGGGACAGGGCCCCACGAGCAGTACTTC. V usage is TRBV28 and J usage is TRBJ2-7; TRBD1 agrees at 9 bases. The CDR3 consists of 14 residues. From germline, CDR1 is MDHEN and CDR2 SYDVKM. The J segment lost 5 bases and the V segment lost 10 bases, leaving 12 bases of the junction unmatched.

The chain recombines TRBV2 with TRBJ2-1; TRBD2 matches at 7 bases. Germline-derived CDR1 and CDR2 are SNHLY and FYNNEI. V lost 11 bases and J lost 6; bases outside the gene matches: 13. The CDR3 sequence is 14 residues long. The CDR3 nucleotides are TGTGCCGCCCAGGCGACCAGCGGGGTCAATGAGCAGTTCTTC. This gives the protein CAAQATSGVNEQFF.

This rearrangement joins TRBV6-1 to TRBJ1-4; D is uncertain. The CDR3 totals 14 residues. V dropped 1 base and J dropped 8 bases, with 11 bases sitting between them. Looked up from germline, CDR1 is MNHNS and CDR2 is SASEGT. The CDR3 reads CASSEGQPGEKLFF. Written as DNA, the CDR3 is TGTGCCAGCAGTGAAGGCCAGCCGGGGGAAAAACTGTTTTTT.

V gene TRBV3-1 (or the pseudogene TRBV3-2) combines with J gene TRBJ1-4, with D tentatively TRBD1 (5 bases). Germline V lookup: CDR1 LGHDT, CDR2 YNNKEL (reference sequence). V lost 3 bases, J lost 8 bases, and 13 bases lay in between. The CDR3 contains 14 residues. The chain's CDR3 is CASSQWQGGEKLFF. The CDR3 coding sequence is TGTGCCAGCAGCCAGTGGCAGGGTGGCGAAAAACTGTTTTTT.